This T cell receptor beta chain was sequenced during a study of naive and memory T cell subsets. Findings and limits, study-wide: Especially in CD8 cells, naive repertoires contained a few larger clonotypes, possibly CD45RA-re-expressing memory cells.

CD4+ T cell IFNgamma after overnight CMV lysate exposure gave donor CMV status. Cells stained for CD3, CD4, CD8, CD45RA, CD27 and viability were sorted into four CD45RA/CD27 subsets. An equimolar mix of two oligonucleotides served as the beta constant-region primer for TRBC1 and TRBC2. The cDNA 3' end received a ligated single-stranded oligonucleotide carrying the SP2 primer and a 12-nucleotide UMI. Each CDR3 protein gets one entry after TCRdb re-called the UMI-ligation and nested PCR reads with MiXCR. The data show 130,000 to 150,000 distinct CDR3 sequences, with about 18% seen just once and 0.14% held by the top ten. Points on this clonotype: Its target is unknown.

The J segment lost 6 bases and the V segment lost 0 bases, leaving 14 bases of the junction unmatched. CDR3 size: 18 residues. CDR1 SEHNR and CDR2 FQNEAQ come from the germline V gene (reference sequence). Input material: naive CD4+ T cells from blood. The rearrangement links TRBV7-9 to TRBJ2-3, with 8 bases matching TRBD2. The receptor comes from a human donor in good health. The CDR3 reads CASSLARLARLERDTQYF. In DNA form, the CDR3 reads TGTGCCAGCAGCTTAGCCAGACTAGCGCGCCTTGAGAGGGATACGCAGTATTTT.